These T cell receptor beta chains were read from a single sample in a study of shared clonotypes between healthy human individuals. Assay: immunoSEQ multiplex PCR; the TCRdb copy retains only in-frame clones and omits some. The sample contains under 1,100,000 clones, approximately 72% of which appear only once. The sequencing sample was made of memory CD4+ T cells sorted from blood. The receptors stem from a man aged 18 to 30 in good health. Each CDR3 is given with its conserved first and last residue. Fields, in order: J gene, D gene, V gene, clone size, CDR3 DNA, CDR3 protein. A D gene is named only where the DNA matches it firmly. A row's size may be missing; if present it is once, few, many or a size class.

J gene: TRBJ1-2
D gene: .
V gene: TRBV6-5
clone size: many
CDR3 DNA: TGTGCCAGCAGTTACTTGGGGGGGTCGGGCTACACCTTC
CDR3 protein: CASSYLGGSGYTF

J gene: TRBJ1-4
D gene: .
V gene: TRBV5-1
clone size: .
CDR3 DNA: TGCGCCAGCAGCTCACAGGGACGGGATGAAAAACTGTTTTTT
CDR3 protein: CASSSQGRDEKLFF

J gene: TRBJ1-4
D gene: .
V gene: TRBV5-1
clone size: .
CDR3 DNA: TGCGCCAGCAGCTTGCTTGGGGTAACTAATGAAAAACTGTTTTTT
CDR3 protein: CASSLLGVTNEKLFF

J gene: TRBJ1-1
D gene: .
V gene: TRBV30
clone size: few
CDR3 DNA: TGTGCCTGGAGACCCGACGGACAGAGGAACACTGAAGCTTTCTTT
CDR3 protein: CAWRPDGQRNTEAFF

J gene: TRBJ1-2
D gene: .
V gene: TRBV7-9
clone size: .
CDR3 DNA: TGTGCCAGCAGCTCTTACGGGACGTATGGCTACACCTTC
CDR3 protein: CASSSYGTYGYTF

J gene: TRBJ1-2
D gene: TRBD1
V gene: TRBV28
clone size: .
CDR3 DNA: TGTGCCAGCAGTTTAAGACAGGGGAGTAACTATGGCTACACCTTC
CDR3 protein: CASSLRQGSNYGYTF

J gene: TRBJ2-2
D gene: .
V gene: TRBV30
clone size: .
CDR3 DNA: TGTGCCTGGAGTGTAGAGCGGACCGTGAACACCGGGGAGCTGTTTTTT
CDR3 protein: CAWSVERTVNTGELFF

J gene: TRBJ2-7
D gene: TRBD2
V gene: TRBV7-2
clone size: .
CDR3 DNA: TGTGCCAGCAGCTTAGTTGGGACTAGCGGGGGTCGGGAGCAGTACTTC
CDR3 protein: CASSLVGTSGGREQYF

J gene: TRBJ1-1
D gene: .
V gene: TRBV7-6
clone size: .
CDR3 DNA: TGTGCCAGCAGCTTACTGGCGGGAGAAGCTTTCTTT
CDR3 protein: CASSLLAGEAFF

J gene: TRBJ2-3
D gene: TRBD2
V gene: TRBV9
clone size: .
CDR3 DNA: TGTGCCAGCAGCGAAGGACTAGCGGAATCTAGCACAGATACGCAGTATTTT
CDR3 protein: CASSEGLAESSTDTQYF

J gene: TRBJ1-3
D gene: .
V gene: TRBV29-1
clone size: few
CDR3 DNA: TGCAGCGTTGGTGACAGCAGCTCTGGAAACACCATATATTTT
CDR3 protein: CSVGDSSSGNTIYF

J gene: TRBJ2-7
D gene: .
V gene: TRBV7-3
clone size: .
CDR3 DNA: TGTGCCAGCAGCGAAGGACCAACTTCAAGAGAGCAGTACTTC
CDR3 protein: CASSEGPTSREQYF

J gene: TRBJ1-6
D gene: .
V gene: TRBV6-5
clone size: .
CDR3 DNA: TGTGCCAGCAGTTACAAGGTGAACCTCAATTCACCCCTCCACTTT
CDR3 protein: CASSYKVNLNSPLHF

J gene: TRBJ2-2
D gene: TRBD1
V gene: TRBV28
clone size: .
CDR3 DNA: TGTGCCAGCCTGGACAGGAGAAGGCCCGGGGAGCTGTTTTTT
CDR3 protein: CASLDRRRPGELFF

J gene: TRBJ1-5
D gene: .
V gene: TRBV28
clone size: .
CDR3 DNA: TGTGCCAGCAGTTCCCATGGGCTCGATCAGCCCCAGCATTTT
CDR3 protein: CASSSHGLDQPQHF

J gene: TRBJ2-3
D gene: .
V gene: TRBV23-1
clone size: .
CDR3 DNA: TGCGACGGGGAACTTACGCAGTATTTT
CDR3 protein: CDGELTQYF

J gene: TRBJ1-1
D gene: .
V gene: TRBV7-9
clone size: .
CDR3 DNA: TGTGCCAGCAGCTCAATAACAATGAACACTGAAGCTTTCTTT
CDR3 protein: CASSSITMNTEAFF

J gene: TRBJ1-6
D gene: .
V gene: TRBV11-2
clone size: .
CDR3 DNA: TGTGCCAGCAGCTCGCATTCGAATTCACCCCTCCACTTT
CDR3 protein: CASSSHSNSPLHF

J gene: TRBJ2-3
D gene: .
V gene: TRBV10-1
clone size: .
CDR3 DNA: TGCGCCAGCTCGAGGGCCCTAAACACAGATACGCAGTATTTT
CDR3 protein: CASSRALNTDTQYF

J gene: TRBJ2-7
D gene: .
V gene: TRBV6-5
clone size: .
CDR3 DNA: TGTGCCAGCAGTTACTGGCGGACAACGGACGAGCAGTACTTC
CDR3 protein: CASSYWRTTDEQYF

J gene: TRBJ2-3
D gene: TRBD1
V gene: TRBV6-7
clone size: .
CDR3 DNA: TGTGCCAGCAGTTCACGACAGGGGCTAGGGGCAGATACGCAGTATTTT
CDR3 protein: CASSSRQGLGADTQYF

J gene: TRBJ2-1
D gene: TRBD1
V gene: TRBV5-1
clone size: .
CDR3 DNA: TGCGCCAGCAGCTCGGAGGGACAGGTGGGGCAGTTCTTC
CDR3 protein: CASSSEGQVGQFF

J gene: TRBJ2-5
D gene: .
V gene: TRBV9
clone size: .
CDR3 DNA: TGTGCCAGCAGCGTAGCGGACTCAGAGACCCAGTACTTC
CDR3 protein: CASSVADSETQYF

J gene: TRBJ2-7
D gene: .
V gene: TRBV10-2
clone size: .
CDR3 DNA: TGCGCCAGCAGTGAGTCGTGGGACCGAATCTACGAGCAGTACTTC
CDR3 protein: CASSESWDRIYEQYF

J gene: TRBJ1-5
D gene: .
V gene: TRBV7-6
clone size: .
CDR3 DNA: TGTGCCAGCAGCTTATCGACAGGAGATAGCAATCAGCCCCAGCATTTT
CDR3 protein: CASSLSTGDSNQPQHF